What follows are 18 T cell receptor beta chains derived from one specimen sequenced in a study of cytomegalovirus exposure and HLA in healthy donors. Assay: immunoSEQ multiplex PCR; the TCRdb copy retains only in-frame clones and omits some. The sample records about 360,000 clones, 75% to 90% being singletons. Material for sequencing was PBMCs. Receptors originate from a young woman in good health and CMV-seronegative.

The chain couples TRBV7-2 to TRBJ2-3; TRBD2 matches at 9 bases. This CDR3 is 16 amino acids long. Germline CDR1 and CDR2: SGHTA and FQGNSA. Trimming at V came to 1 base and at J to 1 base, leaving 3 bases not matched to a gene. CDR3 sequence (DNA): TGTGCCAGCAGCTTAGGACGGACTAGCGGCACAGATACGCAGTATTTT. It is translated as CASSLGRTSGTDTQYF.

The chain is built from TRBV5-4 and TRBJ2-3; 11 positions match TRBD2. The CDR3 spans 19 residues. Looked up from germline, CDR1 is SGHNT and CDR2 is YYREEE (reference sequence). Losses at the gene ends were 1 base for V and 6 bases for J; bases not matched to a gene: 16. The CDR3 reads CASSLPNSGTSGPWDTQYF. The CDR3 bases are TGTGCCAGCAGCTTGCCCAACTCCGGGACTAGCGGTCCCTGGGATACGCAGTATTTT.

This rearrangement joins TRBV9 to TRBJ2-1; D gene unclear. CDR3 length equals 12 residues. V lost 5 bases and J 5 bases, leaving 8 bases between the germline ends. Germline V CDR1 and CDR2: SGDLS, YYNGEE. CDR3 protein: CASRGSDNEQFF. CDR3 nucleotide sequence: TGTGCCAGCAGAGGAAGCGACAATGAGCAGTTCTTC.

The chain carries TRBV7-8 and TRBJ1-5; D might be TRBD1 (5 bases). V lost 5 bases to trimming and J lost 10 bases, with 30 bases between them. The CDR3 consists of 18 residues. Germline V lookup: CDR1 SGHVS, CDR2 FQNEAQ. CDR3 residues: CASSGGLGGPPLDGPQHF. The CDR3 DNA follows: TGTGCCAGCAGCGGAGGGTTGGGGGGACCGCCCCTAGATGGTCCCCAGCATTTT.

Only one count was recorded for this clone. This sequence joins TRBV2 and TRBJ2-1, with 9 bases that match TRBD2. The CDR3 length is 13 residues. The J segment lost 9 bases and the V segment lost 7 bases, leaving 7 bases of the junction unmatched. Germline V gene lookup returns CDR1 SNHLY and CDR2 FYNNEI. CDR3 DNA sequence: TGTGCCAGCATCCCGGGACTAGCAGTTGAGCAGTTCTTC. Its protein is CASIPGLAVEQFF. Drawing the rest from reference TRBV2 and TRBJ2-1, the complete variable domain is EPEVTQTPSHQVTQMGQEVILRCVPISNHLYFYWYRQILGQKVEFLVSFYNNEISEKSEIFDDQFSVERPDGSNFTLKIRSTKLEDSAMYFCASIPGLAVEQFFGPGTRLTVL.

The chain couples TRBV18 to TRBJ1-2; TRBD1 is a possible D gene (5 bases). The length of the CDR3 is 14 residues. Germline V gene data show CDR1 as KGHSH and CDR2 as LQKENI. Trimming took 3 bases from V and 11 from J, leaving 19 bases between them. CDR3 residues: CASSPDLQGPWYTF. CDR3 coding DNA: TGTGCCAGCTCACCGGATCTGCAGGGTCCTTGGTACACCTTC.

The chain has TRBV11-2 and TRBJ2-7; D perhaps matches TRBD2 (5 bases). The V end lost 5 bases, the J end lost 4 bases, and 15 bases lay between the germline ends. Germline CDR1 and CDR2: SGHAT and FQNNGV. The CDR3 is made up of 14 amino acids. The CDR3 reads CASSPWRADYEQYF. CDR3 coding DNA: TGTGCCAGCAGCCCGTGGAGAGCGGATTACGAGCAGTACTTC.

The rearrangement links TRBV6-6 to TRBJ1-5; 9 positions match TRBD1. Germline CDR1 reads MNHNY; CDR2 reads SVGAGI (reference sequence). The junction had 10 bases not matched to a gene; V was cut back by 2 bases and J by 11 bases. The CDR3 runs 15 residues. DNA of the CDR3: TGTGCCAGCAGTTACCGGGACAGGGCCCATCATTCCCAGCATTTT. Amino acids: CASSYRDRAHHSQHF.

V usage is TRBV6-5 and J usage is TRBJ1-2, with TRBD1 matching 8 bases. Germline V lookup: CDR1 MNHEY, CDR2 SVGAGI. The CDR3 has 14 amino acids. V lost 7 bases to trimming and J lost 3 bases; unmatched junction nucleotides: 7. This chain's CDR3 is CASTTQGADYGYTF. As DNA, the CDR3 is TGTGCCAGCACCACCCAGGGGGCGGACTATGGCTACACCTTC.

The V and J genes are TRBV19 and TRBJ1-5; possibly TRBD1 for D (5 bases). CDR1 and CDR2 from the germline V gene are LNHDA and SQIVND (reference sequence). The CDR3 runs to 18 residues. Trimming removed 5 bases from V and 0 bases from J, with 20 bases in between. In nucleotides, the CDR3 is TGTGCCAGTAGTTGGGGAGGGGCAGGGATTGGTAGCAATCAGCCCCAGCATTTT. Translation gives CASSWGGAGIGSNQPQHF.

This rearrangement joins TRBV7-8 to TRBJ2-1; 8 nucleotides match TRBD2. The CDR3 is made up of 15 amino acids. V gave up 5 bases and J gave up 1 base; unmatched junction bases: 4. Germline values: CDR1 SGHVS, CDR2 FQNEAQ. CDR3 coding DNA: TGTGCCAGCAGCCCCCGGGGGGGTTCCTACAATGAGCAGTTCTTC. This codes for CASSPRGGSYNEQFF.

As regards this clone: Other nucleotide sequences in the sample specify the same CDR3. This chain links TRBV28 with TRBJ1-1; tentatively, D is TRBD1 (5 bases). Between the trimmed V and J ends, which lost 2 bases and 5 bases, there was a span of 9 bases. Germline V gene data show CDR1 as MDHEN and CDR2 as SYDVKM. The CDR3 has 13 residues. Here the CDR3 DNA reads TGTGCCAGCAGTTTACAGGGAGGAACTGAAGCTTTCTTT. Translating gives CASSLQGGTEAFF.

The J gene is TRBJ1-4, the V gene TRBV27; unclear D gene. The germline CDR1 and CDR2 sequences are MNHEY and SMNVEV (reference sequence). Trimming stripped 5 bases from V and 5 bases from J, with 18 bases between. There are 16 residues in the CDR3. The CDR3 loop reads CASSPTLNLLNEKLFF. As DNA, the CDR3 is TGTGCCAGCAGTCCGACCCTCAACCTACTAAATGAAAAACTGTTTTTT.

This clone was counted only a few times. This chain joins TRBV2 and TRBJ2-2, with 10 bases lining up with TRBD2. V dropped 7 bases and J dropped 3; count of bases not matched to a gene: 5. The length of the CDR3 is 15 residues. Looked up from germline, CDR1 is SNHLY and CDR2 is FYNNEI. CDR3 amino acids: CASTRAGGHTGELFF. Here the CDR3 DNA reads TGTGCCAGCACCAGAGCGGGAGGGCACACCGGGGAGCTGTTTTTT.

Only one count was recorded for this clone. The J gene is TRBJ1-4, the V gene TRBV18, with D possibly being TRBD1 (6 bases). V dropped 3 bases and J dropped 7 bases, with 15 bases sitting between them. Germline CDR1 KGHSH, CDR2 LQKENI. The CDR3 sequence is 15 residues long. The CDR3 bases are TGTGCCAGCTCACCCGGCAGGGGTAATTCTGAAAAACTGTTTTTT. Translated: CASSPGRGNSEKLFF.

This clone appeared a single time. The chain couples TRBV9 to TRBJ2-6; the D gene is possibly TRBD1 (6 bases). This CDR3 has 15 residues. V dropped 3 bases and J dropped 3 bases, with 10 bases sitting between them. Germline V gives CDR1 SGDLS, CDR2 YYNGEE. In DNA, the CDR3 is TGTGCCAGCAGCGCTCAGGGGAGTGGGGCCAACGTCCTGACTTTC. This gives the protein CASSAQGSGANVLTF.

The rearrangement uses TRBV4-2 and TRBJ1-3, with D hard to call. This CDR3 has 15 residues. Germline CDR1 LGHNA, CDR2 YNFKEQ. V was cut by 2 bases and J by 1 base, with 9 bases left in between. CDR3 loop: CASSQQVLSGNTIYF. The CDR3 bases are TGTGCCAGCAGCCAACAGGTATTATCTGGAAACACCATATATTTT.

The V and J genes are TRBV4-1 and TRBJ2-7; D call uncertain. V was cut by 0 bases and J by 0 bases, with 18 bases left in between. This CDR3 comprises 18 residues. The V gene's germline CDR1 is MGHRA and CDR2 YSYEKL. As DNA, the CDR3 is TGCGCCAGCAGCCAAGAAATAAATGAAGCAACTACCTCCTACGAGCAGTACTTC. Translating it yields CASSQEINEATTSYEQYF.